This entry is about one T cell receptor beta chain. The antigen is unknown. The data originate from a study of cytomegalovirus exposure and HLA in healthy donors. General study points: In a later analysis, V- and J-gene trimming of beta chains associated with a DCLRE1C missense variant, replicated independently. TRBV6-2, TRBV6-3 and some other V segments were unresolvable in 87-base-pair reads.

Researchers ran the PCR with 60 Vbeta and 13 Jbeta primers. Only in-frame clones appear in the TCRdb table, and some are missing; sequencing was by immunoSEQ multiplex PCR. The sample contains approximately 220,000 clones, approximately 80% of which appear only once. The CDR3 is 13 residues long. The J gene is TRBJ2-3, the V gene TRBV21-1; TRBD2, as called in the table, went unchecked against the DNA. TRBV21-1 is described as a pseudogene. The sample consisted of PBMCs. The TCR originated in a man younger than 40 in good health and CMV-seronegative. CDR3 coding DNA: TGTGTGGCGCTAGCGGAGCGCACAGATACGCAGTATTTT. Its translation: CVALAERTDTQYF.